A single sample is the source of the 2 T cell receptor beta chains below, sequenced in a study of T cells in Graves' hyperthyroidism and ophthalmopathy. Amplification of TCR beta CDR3 regions was performed using RNA transcripts as template. The primer set for the first-round RT-PCR of the TCR CDR3 was HTBI. TCRdb used MiXCR to reprocess the multiplex PCR reads, holding one entry per CDR3 protein. The repertoire holds 500,000 to 750,000 distinct CDR3 sequences, with about 14% as singletons. Sequences were obtained from blood. All receptors come from a young woman with Graves' ophthalmopathy.

This clonotype was seen ten or more times. The chain couples TRBV6-2 or TRBV6-3 to TRBJ1-2; TRBD1 aligns across 9 bases. CDR3 length: 14 residues. The ends lost 2 bases at V and 8 bases at J; junction bases unmatched: 6. Germline lookup yields CDR1 MNHEY and CDR2 SVGEGT. CDR3 protein: CASSYVGQGQGYTF. The CDR3 DNA follows: TGTGCCAGCAGTTACGTCGGACAGGGGCAAGGCTACACCTTC.

The rearrangement links TRBV5-6 to TRBJ1-5; possibly TRBD1 for D (5 bases). Deletions cut 1 base from V and 3 bases from J, with 14 bases between. The CDR3 is made up of 16 amino acids. In germline, CDR1 is SGHDT, CDR2 YYEEEE. CDR3 nucleotides: TGTGCCAGCAGCTTGAGGGGAGCGGGGGACAATCAGCCCCAGCATTTT. It is translated as CASSLRGAGDNQPQHF.